The T cell receptor (beta chain) described here comes from a study of T-cell reconstitution after alpha-beta-depleted transplantation in children. A library of TCRbeta sequences, prepared with unique molecular identifiers, was generated. TCRdb reprocessed the PCR reads with MiXCR, giving one entry per CDR3 protein. The sample yields 330,000 or so distinct CDR3 sequences, 10% seen once. Study results and limitations: At the one-year point after transplant, T-cell counts and TCRbeta diversity were found to come mostly from T cells that had been newly produced. Some patients showed high day-60 TCRbeta diversity, which derived from surviving recipient T cells and thymic progenitors. Two months or so post-transplant, alpha-beta T cells reportedly derived from several hundred expanded graft clones.

The J segment lost 2 bases and the V segment lost 6 bases, leaving 3 bases of the junction unmatched. CDR3 length: 12 residues. The V gene's germline CDR1 is DFQATT and CDR2 SNEGSKA (reference sequence). This clonotype occurred many times. Its antigen remains unidentified. The TCR sequence derives from a boy younger than two with acute myeloid leukemia, due to receive a stem cell transplant. The V gene is TRBV20-1, the J gene TRBJ1-2, with 7 positions matching TRBD1. This specimen consisted of PBMCs, obtained before TCRalphabeta/CD19-depleted stem cell transplant. CDR3 DNA: TGCAGTGCGGCCAGGGGGAACTATGGCTACACCTTC. Its protein is CSAARGNYGYTF.